These T cell receptor beta chains were read from a single sample in a study of T-cell memory formation after mild COVID-19. One entry per CDR3 protein, called by TCRdb with MiXCR from the 5' RACE reads. This sample yields a few hundred thousand distinct CDR3 sequences, of which 20% to 30% are seen a single time; under 15% belongs to the top ten. Sequenced input: PBMCs or a T cell subset sorted from them (not recorded which). The receptors were sampled from an adult woman who had mild COVID-19 (a few samples of this study predate the infection). Cell type and time point are not known. Both conserved end residues are part of each CDR3. The D gene is left open where the match is weak. The size entry is marked missing in some rows and otherwise reads once, few, many or a size class.

V gene	J gene	clone size	D gene	CDR3 protein	CDR3 DNA
TRBV7-2	TRBJ1-6	NA	TRBD1	CASSPGQHYNSPLHF	TGTGCCAGCAGCCCGGGACAGCACTATAATTCACCCCTCCACTTT
TRBV18	TRBJ1-2	NA	NA	CASSPDANNGYTF	TGTGCCAGCTCACCCGACGCTAACAATGGCTACACCTTC
TRBV29-1	TRBJ2-1	NA	NA	CSVEGAKASYNEQFF	TGCAGCGTTGAAGGGGCCAAAGCCTCCTACAATGAGCAGTTCTTC
TRBV20-1	TRBJ1-2	NA	NA	CSATSGTGYSGYTF	TGCAGTGCTACTTCCGGAACAGGATATAGCGGCTACACCTTC
TRBV7-9	TRBJ1-4	NA	TRBD1	CASSPQGTGVEKLFF	TGTGCCAGCAGCCCTCAGGGGACAGGGGTGGAAAAACTGTTTTTT
TRBV7-2	TRBJ1-2	NA	NA	CASSLEVRVGGYTF	TGTGCCAGCAGCTTAGAAGTACGGGTGGGAGGCTACACCTTC
TRBV20-1	TRBJ1-1	NA	TRBD1	CSASPWTGMNTEAFF	TGCAGTGCTAGCCCATGGACAGGAATGAACACTGAAGCTTTCTTT
TRBV19	TRBJ2-4	few	NA	CASSIYFGTALSAKNIQYF	TGTGCCAGTAGTATTTATTTTGGGACGGCCCTCTCGGCCAAAAACATTCAGTACTTC
TRBV4-2	TRBJ2-7	few	NA	CASGTAYEQYF	TGTGCCAGCGGGACGGCATACGAGCAGTACTTC
TRBV7-2	TRBJ1-2	NA	TRBD1	CASSSRQGANYGYTF	TGTGCCAGCAGCTCCCGACAGGGGGCTAACTATGGCTACACCTTC
TRBV10-3	TRBJ1-1	few	TRBD1	CAISPRTGDTEAFF	TGTGCCATCAGCCCTCGGACAGGGGACACTGAAGCTTTCTTT
TRBV4-1	TRBJ2-7	NA	NA	CASSQDPDGSYEQYF	TGCGCCAGCAGCCAAGATCCTGACGGCTCCTACGAGCAGTACTTC
TRBV6-6	TRBJ1-5	NA	TRBD1	CASSGTGGSNQPQHF	TGTGCCAGCAGTGGGACAGGGGGGAGCAATCAGCCCCAGCATTTT
TRBV7-8	TRBJ1-1	NA	NA	CASSPATGEAFF	TGTGCCAGCAGCCCAGCAACAGGAGAAGCTTTCTTT
TRBV6-5	TRBJ2-5	NA	TRBD2	CASSTSAQETQYF	TGTGCCAGCTCTACTAGCGCCCAAGAGACCCAGTACTTC
TRBV27	TRBJ2-3	NA	TRBD2	CASSTGGLADTQYF	TGTGCCAGCAGTACGGGGGGACTTGCCGATACGCAGTATTTT
TRBV20-1	TRBJ2-7	few	NA	CSAYPGHTNYEQYF	TGCAGTGCTTATCCGGGACACACAAACTACGAGCAGTACTTC
TRBV5-1	TRBJ2-5	NA	NA	CASTPWGQQETQYF	TGCGCCAGCACCCCGTGGGGTCAGCAAGAGACCCAGTACTTC
TRBV12-3/TRBV12-4	TRBJ2-3	many	NA	CASSLGSNTDTQYF	TGTGCCAGCAGTTTAGGCTCGAACACAGATACGCAGTATTTT
TRBV4-1	TRBJ2-3	many	NA	CASSPQSDTQYF	TGCGCCAGCAGCCCGCAGTCAGATACGCAGTATTTT
TRBV5-6	TRBJ2-7	NA	TRBD1	CASSSIRGGQGDYEQYF	TGTGCCAGCAGCTCCATTAGGGGGGGACAGGGGGACTACGAGCAGTACTTC
TRBV7-3	TRBJ2-7	few	TRBD1	CASSVGPGQGTYEQYF	TGTGCCAGCAGCGTGGGCCCGGGACAGGGCACCTACGAGCAGTACTTC
TRBV3-1	TRBJ2-7	NA	TRBD1	CASSPTGTGFSYEQYF	TGTGCCAGCAGCCCAACCGGGACAGGTTTCTCCTACGAGCAGTACTTC
TRBV5-1	TRBJ2-3	NA	TRBD1	CASSTGSRGTGLSTDTQYF	TGCGCCAGCAGTACTGGTTCAAGGGGGACAGGGCTTAGCACAGATACGCAGTATTTT
TRBV5-6	TRBJ2-1	few	NA	CASSWAQGPIDEQFF	TGTGCCAGCAGCTGGGCGCAGGGTCCAATCGATGAGCAGTTCTTC
TRBV3-1	TRBJ2-5	few	NA	CASSQPTSLRRTLQETQYF	TGTGCCAGCAGCCAACCAACAAGCCTAAGAAGGACCCTGCAAGAGACCCAGTACTTC
TRBV11-2	TRBJ2-1	few	TRBD2	CASRQQPSGKSYNEQFF	TGTGCCAGCAGGCAGCAGCCTAGCGGGAAGTCCTACAATGAGCAGTTCTTC